This T cell receptor beta chain was sequenced for a study of molecular identifiers for immune sequencing clone quantification. This clonotype occurred many times. The CDR3 extends over 17 amino acids. Trimming shortened V by 0 bases and J by 0 bases, and 12 bases separated the two germline ends. Looked up from germline, CDR1 is SEHNR and CDR2 is FQNEAQ (reference sequence). Methods described previously, with TCR primers listed, were used for bulk TCR libraries. TCRdb independently ran MiXCR on the PCR reads; one entry per CDR3 protein. The data hold 60,000 to 70,000 distinct CDR3 sequences, with over 15% observed a single time.

This TCR derives from a human donor in good health. Some libraries in this study had Jurkat cell RNA spiked in. The V and J genes are TRBV7-9 and TRBJ2-1; D gene unclear. Sequencing was done on a sample of naive CD8+ T cells from blood, with Jurkat cell RNA spiked in. The subset denotes: FACS-sorted CD8+CD4-CCR7+CD45RA+ naive T cells. The DNA of the CDR3 is TGTGCCAGCAGCTTAGCAGGGCTGAGGAGCTCCTACAATGAGCAGTTCTTC. As protein: CASSLAGLRSSYNEQFF.